Described below is a single T cell receptor (beta chain) sequence and its context. Its antigen is not known. An end of the junction does not agree with germline; a read error may underlie this. The input was approximately 500 ng total RNA; TCR beta cDNA was made from it with a constant-region primer. Each TCR beta library was derived from three nested multiplex PCR rounds that employed slightly modified ARM-PCR. Rounds one and two of PCR, each of 10 cycles, were primed with TRBV1-TRBV30 forward primers and a C-beta reverse primer. One entry per CDR3 protein, called by TCRdb with MiXCR from the multiplex PCR reads. The sample includes some 87,000 distinct CDR3 sequences, 68% of them seen just once. The record originates from a study of tumor-infiltrating lymphocytes in primary liver carcinoma. Study-wide points: Tumor region pairs overlapped more than did tumor-adjacent and tumor-blood pairs.

This CDR3 is 16 amino acids long. Germline CDR1 reads MNHNS; CDR2 reads SASEGT. Bulk tissue was left unsorted, and RNA and DNA were co-extracted from about 20-30 mg of it. V usage is TRBV6-1 and J usage is TRBJ2-1, with 8 positions matching TRBD1. This TCR was recovered from a man aged 35 to 55 with primary liver carcinoma and hepatitis B virus infection. Sequencing was performed on tumor-adjacent normal liver tissue. CDR3 region: CASRESMTGVDNGQLF. The CDR3 DNA reads TGTGCCAGCAGAGAGTCAATGACAGGGGTTGACAATGGGCAGCTCTTC.